Listed here are 15 T cell receptor beta chains from one sample, sequenced in a study of blood T cells in healthy people across ages. Combining a sample-barcoded 5' primer with a J-beta primer mix, a second PCR ran for roughly 7 to 11 cycles. TCRdb itself ran the 5' RACE reads through MiXCR, one entry per CDR3 protein. The table shows 800,000 to 950,000 distinct CDR3 sequences, with almost 30% occurring only once. These data were also reused for a study on T cells of mothers and their children.

The material sequenced was blood. Source of these receptors: a woman aged 40 to 55 in good health.

This clonotype occurred a few times. This sequence joins TRBV18 and TRBJ2-7; 9 bases line up with TRBD1. CDR1 KGHSH and CDR2 LQKENI come from the germline V gene. The trim removed 1 base at V and 5 bases at J, leaving 0 bases unmatched. This CDR3 has 13 residues. CDR3 in amino acids: CASSPRTGDEQYF. The CDR3 coding sequence is TGTGCCAGCTCACCACGGACAGGGGACGAGCAGTACTTC.

The chain is built from TRBV18 and TRBJ1-1, with unresolved D. V was trimmed by 1 base and J by 5 bases, leaving 17 bases between them. Per the germline V gene, CDR1 is KGHSH and CDR2 is LQKENI. The CDR3 totals 16 residues. In DNA form, the CDR3 reads TGTGCCAGCTCACCACTGAATACGGTTAGGGATACTGAAGCTTTCTTT. Its translation: CASSPLNTVRDTEAFF. Complete variable domain (other parts from reference TRBV18 and TRBJ1-1): NAGVMQNPRHLVRRRGQEARLRCSPMKGHSHVYWYRQLPEEGLKFMVYLQKENIIDESGMPKERFSAEFPKEGPSILRIQQVVRGDSAAYFCASSPLNTVRDTEAFFGQGTRLTVV.

Written as DNA, the CDR3 is TGTGCCGGGTCCGGGACAGGGGTGCAAGAGACCCAGTACTTC. The encoded protein is CAGSGTGVQETQYF. This chain links TRBV6-1 with TRBJ2-5; 10 bases are shared with TRBD1. CDR1 and CDR2 from the germline V gene are MNHNS and SASEGT. Trimming at V came to 11 bases and at J to 2 bases, leaving 8 bases not matched to a gene. The CDR3 spans 14 residues.

A few counts support this clonotype. The CDR3 reads CASSLITGNTPEAFF. In nucleotides, the CDR3 is TGCGCCAGCAGCCTTATAACTGGGAACACTCCCGAAGCTTTCTTT. The chain uses TRBV5-1 and TRBJ1-1; D not resolved. The V and J ends lost 4 bases and 8 bases respectively, with 21 bases between them. This CDR3 is 15 amino acids long. Germline V gene data show CDR1 as SGHRS and CDR2 as YFSETQ.

This clonotype was counted a few times. This sequence joins TRBV3-1 and TRBJ2-1, with 12 positions matching TRBD1. V lost 3 bases to trimming and J lost 5 bases; unmatched junction nucleotides: 2. The CDR3 length is 15 residues. Germline values: CDR1 LGHDT, CDR2 YNNKEL (reference sequence). The CDR3, as DNA: TGTGCCAGCAGCCACGGGACAGGGGGCCACAATGAGCAGTTCTTC. Protein: CASSHGTGGHNEQFF.

This clonotype was recorded many times. V gene TRBV6-2 or TRBV6-3 combines with J gene TRBJ2-1; tentatively, D is TRBD1 (6 bases). Trimming took off 0 bases at V and 4 bases at J, with 16 bases between the two ends. The CDR3 has 17 residues. Per the germline V gene, CDR1 is MNHEY and CDR2 is SVGEGT. The CDR3 nucleotides are TGTGCCAGCAGTTACTCGCCCCCGCAGGGGCTTTACAATGAGCAGTTCTTC. Translating it yields CASSYSPPQGLYNEQFF.

This chain connects TRBV4-3 to TRBJ2-3; TRBD2 might be the D (6 bases). V was clipped by 2 bases and J by 0 bases, with 15 bases between them. This CDR3 spans 17 amino acids. Germline V CDR1 and CDR2: LGHNA, YSLEER. CDR3 sequence (DNA): TGCGCCAGCAGCCAACTCATCGGGGGACCGAGCACAGATACGCAGTATTTT. It translates to CASSQLIGGPSTDTQYF.

The V and J genes are TRBV12-3 or TRBV12-4 and TRBJ2-1; weak D call: TRBD2 (5 bases). The V end was cut by 2 bases, the J end by 9 bases, with 20 bases between. The CDR3 length is 16 residues. CDR3 DNA: TGTGCCAGCAGTTTAACCCGGACCTTCCGCGGGTTTGAGCAGTTCTTC. This encodes CASSLTRTFRGFEQFF.

The sample holds many counts of this clonotype. V usage is TRBV2 and J usage is TRBJ2-1, with 9 bases aligning to TRBD2. V lost 2 bases to trimming and J lost 2 bases; unmatched junction nucleotides: 16. From germline, CDR1 is SNHLY and CDR2 FYNNEI. This CDR3 comprises 20 residues. The CDR3 sequence: CASSEQGSGGLKRTYNEQFF. The CDR3 DNA reads TGTGCCAGCAGTGAACAGGGCAGCGGGGGGTTAAAAAGGACCTACAATGAGCAGTTCTTC. The full variable domain, with the rest looked up from reference TRBV2 and TRBJ2-1, is EPEVTQTPSHQVTQMGQEVILRCVPISNHLYFYWYRQILGQKVEFLVSFYNNEISEKSEIFDDQFSVERPDGSNFTLKIRSTKLEDSAMYFCASSEQGSGGLKRTYNEQFFGPGTRLTVL.

A few counts support this clonotype. The genes are TRBV5-1 and TRBJ2-2; D not resolved. V was trimmed by 1 base and J by 0 bases, leaving 10 bases between them. In germline, CDR1 is SGHRS, CDR2 YFSETQ. The CDR3 length is 16 residues. The CDR3 bases are TGCGCCAGCAGCTTGATGGGCGTCGCGAACACCGGGGAGCTGTTTTTT. This translates into CASSLMGVANTGELFF.

The V call is TRBV7-8, the J call TRBJ2-1, with TRBD2 identical over 13 bases. Per the germline V gene, CDR1 is SGHVS and CDR2 is FQNEAQ. This CDR3 comprises 17 residues. The V and J ends lost 2 bases and 4 bases, in that order; junction bases with no gene match: 5. The CDR3 DNA reads as TGTGCCAGCAGCTTATCCGGACTAGCGGGGGAATACAATGAGCAGTTCTTC. This translates into CASSLSGLAGEYNEQFF.

This clonotype was seen repeatedly, ten times or more. V gene TRBV7-2 combines with J gene TRBJ2-5; TRBD1 matches 8 bases. After removal of 5 bases from V and 2 bases from J, the junction contained 7 bases not matched to a gene. In germline, CDR1 is SGHTA, CDR2 FQGNSA. This CDR3 spans 15 amino acids. DNA for the CDR3: TGTGCCAGCAGCACACAGGGGGTCCTTCAAGAGACCCAGTACTTC. Encoded protein: CASSTQGVLQETQYF.

As regards this clonotype: This may be a read error: a much more frequent sequence differs by one nucleotide. The chain joins TRBV27 to TRBJ2-5; 11 nucleotides agree with TRBD2. The J call could be wrong; TRBJ2-4 is a better fit for the DNA end. The CDR3 extends over 17 amino acids. Germline CDR1 reads MNHEY; CDR2 reads SMNVEV (reference sequence). CDR3 loop: CASSLGTSGASGDIQYF. CDR3 in DNA: TGTGCCAGCAGTCTAGGGACTAGCGGAGCATCCGGGGACATTCAGTACTTC.

This clonotype was picked up a small number of times. The genes are TRBV20-1 and TRBJ2-3; a possible D gene is TRBD1 (6 bases). This CDR3 region has 16 residues. The germline V gene encodes CDR1 DFQATT and CDR2 SNEGSKA (reference sequence). Trimming took 0 bases from V and 7 from J, leaving 20 bases between them. CDR3 amino acids: CSARDPGSPGHNTQYF. Written as DNA, the CDR3 is TGCAGTGCTAGAGACCCGGGGAGCCCGGGACATAATACGCAGTATTTT.

The table lists this clonotype with a few counts. This chain uses TRBV19 with TRBJ2-7; 9 bases fit TRBD2. The V gene's germline CDR1 is LNHDA and CDR2 SQIVND (reference sequence). The V and J ends lost 2 bases and 4 bases, in that order; junction bases with no gene match: 12. The CDR3 sequence is 17 residues long. The CDR3 is CASSINSGGEGFYEQYF. CDR3 DNA sequence: TGTGCCAGTAGTATAAATAGCGGGGGCGAAGGTTTTTACGAGCAGTACTTC.